Sequencing of this T cell receptor beta chain was carried out in a study of identical twins (dated by TCRdb to the mid-2010s). General notes on the study: To test whether fetal clonotypes persist, the study used deep sequencing on TCR alpha and beta repertoires from monozygotic twins, unrelated adults of various ages, and cord blood. To rule out contamination, the twin experiments were replicated at different times with different library preparation protocols.

The library was built by means of 5' RACE. The instrument given in TCRdb is Illumina HiSeq 2000. Template switching added a universal primer binding site, and the final cDNA carried a unique molecular identifier that allowed TCR cDNA molecules to be counted accurately. First-strand cDNA for TCR alpha and beta chains was synthesized from specific primers in the conserved constant-segment region. To control for contamination, each cDNA library was double barcoded with a SMART-Mk sample barcode plus Illumina barcodes. Two successive PCR steps introduced TruSeq adapter sequences along with Illumina sample barcodes. Sequencing of the TCR alpha and beta cDNA libraries was done on the Illumina HiSeq platform using custom primers. In the paper's pipeline: MiGEC was used to process raw reads and extract unique molecular identifiers, and MiXCR was used to find CDR3 positions. For each individual, recombination models were inferred using an EM algorithm with the repgenHMM and IGoR tools. The tcR package in R was used for shared clonotype analysis, with sharing normalized by the product of cloneset sizes. To study raw recombination without the effects of thymic and clonal selection, out-of-frame nonproductive sequences were analyzed. TCRdb ran its own pipeline on the public reads, namely fastp trimming at Q25 and MiXCR clone calling, and kept in-frame beta chains. Rows are unified per CDR3 protein, each entry keeping the most common DNA and genes. The V and J calls were not made by the authors but by TCRdb's processing. The sample records about 520,000 distinct CDR3 sequences, 20% to 25% of which are singletons. Around 0.9% of the sample rests with the top ten.

Here is what the overall study found, with its caveats: Compared with coincidental sharing between unrelated individuals, an excess of low generation-probability sequences was observed among out-of-frame TCR alpha sequences shared between twins. Zero-insertion analyses could be partly confounded by invariant T cells such as MAIT and iNKT, though diverse VJ usage argued against such confounding for most clonotypes. Because the same donors could not be followed over many years, conclusions were based on cross-sectional statistical analysis. Recombination models systematically underestimated out-of-frame TCR alpha sharing in monozygotic twins but agreed with sharing between unrelated individuals. Abundant cord blood beta clonotypes carried fewer insertions; young adult naive repertoires showed a weaker similar trend, while memory repertoires showed none. The excess sharing between twins in beta out-of-frame sequences was weaker because fewer shared sequences reduced the signal-to-noise ratio.

Only healthy Caucasian donors were included. Three pairs of female monozygotic twins, all aged roughly 18 to 29 years, were included in the twin cohort. CD4+ and CD8+ T cell populations were isolated with positive isolation kits from Invitrogen. Only a few counts were recorded for this clonotype. Which antigen it targets is not known. An end of the junction does not agree with germline; a read error may underlie this. The sample also formed part of further work on T cells expressing NK-cell markers. As the second paper documents: In sorted CD3+CD56+NKG2C+, CD3+CD56+NKG2C- and CD3+CD56-NKG2C+ T-cell subsets from several donors, TCR beta-chain repertoires were profiled. Among the eight sequenced donors, only one was HCMV-seronegative, while the other seven were HCMV-seropositive. In several experiments an anti-gammadeltaTCR antibody was added to restrict sorting to alphabetaTCR-expressing T cells. In roughly 6 donors, the dominant CD3+CD56+NKG2C+ clonotypes ranked among the top 10 CD8+ clonotypes, making up roughly 1.0-8% of CD8+ T cells. Those dominant clonotypes were again the most abundant among CD3+CD56-NKG2C+ cells in a few donors, at about 28.3-60.1%. It remained unclear whether the expanded NKG2C-expressing T cell clones were specific for HCMV antigens. Randomly selected healthy volunteers, three men and five women, were used as the eight sequenced donors. A commercial ELISA kit detecting HCMV-specific IgG in serum was used to determine HCMV serostatus. MIGEC was used to demultiplex reads and group the reads by UMI, and MiTCR was used to assemble and quantify clonotypes. To remove erroneous sequences, TCR cDNA sequences were retained only when supported by two or more reads. Downstream repertoire analysis used the tcR package, and clonotypes were matched across fractions by CDR3 nucleotide sequence plus V segment. VDJmatch was used to annotate antigen specificity against VDJdb, with one amino acid substitution in CDR3 permitted.

Sequenced material: CD4+ T cells sorted from blood. The receptor was derived from a woman in her late teens or twenties in good health.

The CDR3 sequence is CASSRGGGTDTQYF. The nucleotides read TGTGCTAGCAGCCGGGGCGGGGGCACAGATACGCAGTATTTT. The V and J genes are TRBV7-7 and TRBJ2-3; matching of 6 bases hints at TRBD2 as the D gene. CDR1 and CDR2 (SSHAT, FNYEAQ) derive from the germline V gene (reference sequence). Spanning cysteine to phenylalanine, the CDR3 consists of 14 amino acids. Only the CDR3 part of the read is kept: 42 bases, read in frame from the first base.